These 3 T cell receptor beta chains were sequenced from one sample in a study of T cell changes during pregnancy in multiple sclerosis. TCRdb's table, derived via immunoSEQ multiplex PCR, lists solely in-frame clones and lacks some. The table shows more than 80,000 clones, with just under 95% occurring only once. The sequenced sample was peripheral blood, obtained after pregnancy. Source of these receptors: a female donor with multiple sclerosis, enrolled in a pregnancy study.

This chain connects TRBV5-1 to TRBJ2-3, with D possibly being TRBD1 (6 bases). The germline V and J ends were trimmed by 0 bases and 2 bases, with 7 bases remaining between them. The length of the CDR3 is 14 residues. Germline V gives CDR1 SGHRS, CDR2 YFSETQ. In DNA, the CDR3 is TGCGCCAGCAGCTTGGACAGGGCCACAGATACGCAGTATTTT. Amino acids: CASSLDRATDTQYF.

The CDR3 reads CASSLGPTSGYNEQFF. CDR3 DNA sequence: TGTGCCAGCAGCTTGGGGCCGACTAGCGGCTACAATGAGCAGTTCTTC. The chain couples TRBV5-4 to TRBJ2-1, with 9 bases lining up with TRBD2. V was pared by 0 bases and J by 3 bases, with 4 bases of the junction left unmatched. This CDR3 region has 16 residues. Germline values: CDR1 SGHNT, CDR2 YYREEE (reference sequence).

CDR3 loop: CASSLDGFGDTQYF. The CDR3 bases are TGTGCCAGCAGCTTAGACGGATTCGGGGATACGCAGTATTTT. The J gene is TRBJ2-3, the V gene TRBV7-9; D is uncertain. Germline V gene lookup returns CDR1 SEHNR and CDR2 FQNEAQ (reference sequence). The CDR3 sequence is 14 residues long. V was pared by 1 base and J by 6 bases, with 11 bases between. Filled out from reference TRBV7-9 and TRBJ2-3, the complete variable domain reads DTGVSQNPRHKITKRGQNVTFRCDPISEHNRLYWYRQTLGQGPEFLTYFQNEAQLEKSRLLSDRFSAERPKGSFSTLEIQRTEQGDSAMYLCASSLDGFGDTQYFGPGTRLTVL.